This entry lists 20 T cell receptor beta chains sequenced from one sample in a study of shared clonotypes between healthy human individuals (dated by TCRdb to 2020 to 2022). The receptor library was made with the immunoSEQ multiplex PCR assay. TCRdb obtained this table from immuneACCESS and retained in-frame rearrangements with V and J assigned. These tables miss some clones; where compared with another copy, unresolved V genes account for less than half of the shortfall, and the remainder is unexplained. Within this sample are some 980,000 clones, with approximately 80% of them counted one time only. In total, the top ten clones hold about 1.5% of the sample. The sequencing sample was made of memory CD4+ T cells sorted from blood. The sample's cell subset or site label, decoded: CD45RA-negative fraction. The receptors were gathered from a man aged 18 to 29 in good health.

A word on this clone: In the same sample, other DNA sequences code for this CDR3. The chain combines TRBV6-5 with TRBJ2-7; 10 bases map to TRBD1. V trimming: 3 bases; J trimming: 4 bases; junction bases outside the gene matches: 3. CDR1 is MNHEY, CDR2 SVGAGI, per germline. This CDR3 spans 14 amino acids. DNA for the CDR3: TGTGCCAGCAGTTATGGGACAGGGGTTTACGAGCAGTACTTC. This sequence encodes CASSYGTGVYEQYF.

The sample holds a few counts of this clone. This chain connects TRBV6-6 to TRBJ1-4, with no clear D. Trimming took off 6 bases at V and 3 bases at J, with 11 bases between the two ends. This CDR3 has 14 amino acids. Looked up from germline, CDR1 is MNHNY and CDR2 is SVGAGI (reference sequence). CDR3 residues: CASRGELANEKLFF. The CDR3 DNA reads TGTGCCAGCAGAGGAGAACTGGCTAATGAAAAACTGTTTTTT.

The CDR3 spells CASSPLKGTQYF. DNA for the CDR3: TGTGCCAGCAGCCCCTTGAAAGGGACCCAGTACTTC. The gene calls are TRBV5-4 and TRBJ2-5; unclear D gene. Trimming left V 4 bases short and J 7 bases short, with 11 bases between. CDR1 is SGHNT and CDR2 is YYREEE in the germline V gene (reference sequence). The CDR3 is 12 residues long. Drawing the rest from reference TRBV5-4 and TRBJ2-5, the complete variable domain is ETGVTQSPTHLIKTRGQQVTLRCSSQSGHNTVSWYQQALGQGPQFIFQYYREEENGRGNFPPRFSGLQFPNYSSELNVNALELDDSALYLCASSPLKGTQYFGPGTRLLVL.

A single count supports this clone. CDR3 loop: CASNRGERGYTF. The CDR3 DNA reads TGTGCCAGCAACCGGGGGGAAAGGGGCTACACCTTC. This sequence joins TRBV6-8 and TRBJ1-2, with a tentative D call TRBD1 (5 bases). In germline, CDR1 is MNHGY, CDR2 SAAAGT. Trimming took 7 bases from V and 8 from J, leaving 14 bases between them. This CDR3 contains 12 residues.

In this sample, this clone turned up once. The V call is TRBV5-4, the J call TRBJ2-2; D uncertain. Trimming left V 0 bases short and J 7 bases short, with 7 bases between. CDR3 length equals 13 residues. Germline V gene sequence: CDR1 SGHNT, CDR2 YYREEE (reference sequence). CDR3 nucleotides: TGTGCCAGCAGCTTGGATGGGGTCGGGGAGCTGTTTTTT. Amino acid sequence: CASSLDGVGELFF.

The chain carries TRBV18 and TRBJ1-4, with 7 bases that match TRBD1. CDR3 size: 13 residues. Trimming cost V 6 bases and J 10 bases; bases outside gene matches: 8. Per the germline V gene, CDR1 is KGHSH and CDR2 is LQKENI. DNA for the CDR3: TGTGCCAGCTCTACCGGCCGACAGGGAAAACTGTTTTTT. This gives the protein CASSTGRQGKLFF.

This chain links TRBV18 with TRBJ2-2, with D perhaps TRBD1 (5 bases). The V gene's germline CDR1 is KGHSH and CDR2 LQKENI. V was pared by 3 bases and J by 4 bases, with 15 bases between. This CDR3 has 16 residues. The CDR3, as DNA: TGTGCCAGCTCACCGGCTAAGCAGGGTATCACCGGGGAGCTGTTTTTT. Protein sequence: CASSPAKQGITGELFF.

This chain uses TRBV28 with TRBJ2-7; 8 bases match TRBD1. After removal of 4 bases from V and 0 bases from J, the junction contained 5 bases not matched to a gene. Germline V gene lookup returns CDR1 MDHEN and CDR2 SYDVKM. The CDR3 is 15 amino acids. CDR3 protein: CASSSGQVLSYEQYF. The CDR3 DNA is TGTGCCAGCAGTTCGGGACAGGTACTCTCCTACGAGCAGTACTTC. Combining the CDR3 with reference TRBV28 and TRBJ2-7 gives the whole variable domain DVKVTQSSRYLVKRTGEKVFLECVQDMDHENMFWYRQDPGLGLRLIYFSYDVKMKEKGDIPEGYSVSREKKERFSLILESASTNQTSMYLCASSSGQVLSYEQYFGPGTRLTVT.

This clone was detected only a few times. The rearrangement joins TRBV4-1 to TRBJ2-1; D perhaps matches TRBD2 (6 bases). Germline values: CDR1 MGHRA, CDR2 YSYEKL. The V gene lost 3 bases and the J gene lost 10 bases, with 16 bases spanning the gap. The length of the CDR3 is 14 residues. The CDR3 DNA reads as TGCGCCAGCAGCCAGCCGCAGGGACGGGAGGAGCAGTTCTTC. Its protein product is CASSQPQGREEQFF.

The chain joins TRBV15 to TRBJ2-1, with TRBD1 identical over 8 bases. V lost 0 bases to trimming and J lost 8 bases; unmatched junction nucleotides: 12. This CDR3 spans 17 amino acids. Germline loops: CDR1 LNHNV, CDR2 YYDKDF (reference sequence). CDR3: CATSRDGSGRGRDEQFF. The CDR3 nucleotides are TGTGCCACCAGCAGAGATGGTAGCGGCAGGGGGCGCGATGAGCAGTTCTTC.

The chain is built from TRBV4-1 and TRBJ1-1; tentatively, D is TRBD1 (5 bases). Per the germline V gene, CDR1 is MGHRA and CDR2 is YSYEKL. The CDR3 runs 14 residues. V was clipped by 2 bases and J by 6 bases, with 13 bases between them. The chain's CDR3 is CASSQPQVLAEAFF. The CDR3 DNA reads TGCGCCAGCAGCCAACCACAGGTTTTGGCTGAAGCTTTCTTT.

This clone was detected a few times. The CDR3 region is CASSQDSIAGYTF. For the CDR3, the DNA is TGCGCCAGCAGCCAAGATTCGATAGCCGGCTACACCTTC. V gene TRBV4-1 combines with J gene TRBJ1-2; unclear D gene. There are 13 residues in the CDR3. Trimming stripped 0 bases from V and 8 bases from J, with 10 bases between. Germline assignment: CDR1 MGHRA and CDR2 YSYEKL.

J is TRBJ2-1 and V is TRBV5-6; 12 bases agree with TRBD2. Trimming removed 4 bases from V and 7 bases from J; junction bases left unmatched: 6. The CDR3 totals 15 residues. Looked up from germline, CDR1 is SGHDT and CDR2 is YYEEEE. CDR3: CASSRLAGAGNEQFF. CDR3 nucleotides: TGTGCCAGCAGCCGACTAGCGGGAGCGGGAAATGAGCAGTTCTTC.

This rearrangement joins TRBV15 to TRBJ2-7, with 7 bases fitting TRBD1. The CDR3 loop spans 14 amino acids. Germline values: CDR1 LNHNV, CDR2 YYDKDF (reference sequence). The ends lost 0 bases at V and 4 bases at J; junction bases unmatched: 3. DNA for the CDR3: TGTGCCACCAGCAGAGATTTGACAGGGTACGAGCAGTACTTC. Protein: CATSRDLTGYEQYF.

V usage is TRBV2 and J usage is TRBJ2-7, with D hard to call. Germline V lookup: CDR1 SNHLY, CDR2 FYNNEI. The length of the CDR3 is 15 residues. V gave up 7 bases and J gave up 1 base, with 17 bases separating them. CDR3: CASTTHPTSSYEQYF. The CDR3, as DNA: TGTGCCAGCACTACACATCCGACATCTTCCTACGAGCAGTACTTC.

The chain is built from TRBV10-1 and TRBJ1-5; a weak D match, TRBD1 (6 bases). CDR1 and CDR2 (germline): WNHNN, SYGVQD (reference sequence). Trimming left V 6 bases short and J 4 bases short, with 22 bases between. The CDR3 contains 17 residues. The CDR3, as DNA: TGCGCCAGCAGCCTAAGACCGGGACACAAGATTAATCAGCCCCAGCATTTT. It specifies CASSLRPGHKINQPQHF.

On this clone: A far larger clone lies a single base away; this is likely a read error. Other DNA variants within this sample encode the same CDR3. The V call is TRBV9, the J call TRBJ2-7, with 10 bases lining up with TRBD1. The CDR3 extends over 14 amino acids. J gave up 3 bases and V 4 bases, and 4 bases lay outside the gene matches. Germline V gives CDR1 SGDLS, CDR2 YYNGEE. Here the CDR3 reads CASSPRTGGYEQYF. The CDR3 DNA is TGTGCCAGCAGCCCCAGGACAGGGGGCTACGAGCAGTACTTC.

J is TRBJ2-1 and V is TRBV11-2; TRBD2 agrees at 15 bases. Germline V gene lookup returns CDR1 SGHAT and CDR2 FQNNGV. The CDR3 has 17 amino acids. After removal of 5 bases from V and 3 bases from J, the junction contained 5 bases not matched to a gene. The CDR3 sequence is CASSPGTSGGHYNEQFF. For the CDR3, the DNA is TGTGCCAGCAGCCCCGGGACTAGCGGGGGGCACTACAATGAGCAGTTCTTC. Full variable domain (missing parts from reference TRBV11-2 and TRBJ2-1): EAGVAQSPRYKIIEKRQSVAFWCNPISGHATLYWYQQILGQGPKLLIQFQNNGVVDDSQLPKDRFSAERLKGVDSTLKIQPAKLEDSAVYLCASSPGTSGGHYNEQFFGPGTRLTVL.

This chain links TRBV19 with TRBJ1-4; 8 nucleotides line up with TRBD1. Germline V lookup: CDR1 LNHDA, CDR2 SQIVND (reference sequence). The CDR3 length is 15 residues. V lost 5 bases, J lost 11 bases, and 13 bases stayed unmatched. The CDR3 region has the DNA TGTGCCAGTAGTGGGCCCCGGACAGGGATGGGCAAACTGTTTTTT. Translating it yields CASSGPRTGMGKLFF.

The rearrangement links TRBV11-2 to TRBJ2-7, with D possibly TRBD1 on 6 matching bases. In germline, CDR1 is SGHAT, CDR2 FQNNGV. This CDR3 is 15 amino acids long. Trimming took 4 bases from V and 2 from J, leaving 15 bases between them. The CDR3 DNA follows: TGTGCCAGCAGCTCTATAACAGGGAACCCCTACGAGCAGTACTTC. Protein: CASSSITGNPYEQYF.